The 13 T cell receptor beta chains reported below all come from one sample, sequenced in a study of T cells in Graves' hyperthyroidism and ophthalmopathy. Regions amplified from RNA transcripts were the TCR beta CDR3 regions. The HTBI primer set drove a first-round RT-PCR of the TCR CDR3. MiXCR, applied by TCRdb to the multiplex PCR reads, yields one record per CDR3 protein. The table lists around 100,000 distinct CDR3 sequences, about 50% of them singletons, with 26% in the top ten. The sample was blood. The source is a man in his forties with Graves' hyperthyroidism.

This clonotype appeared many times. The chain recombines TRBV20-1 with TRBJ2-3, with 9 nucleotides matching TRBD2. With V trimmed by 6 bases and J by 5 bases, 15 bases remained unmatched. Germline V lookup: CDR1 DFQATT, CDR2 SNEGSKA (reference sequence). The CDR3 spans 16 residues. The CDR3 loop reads CSAWGWREGREDTQYF. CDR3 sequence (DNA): TGCAGTGCCTGGGGGTGGCGGGAGGGCCGAGAAGATACGCAGTATTTT.

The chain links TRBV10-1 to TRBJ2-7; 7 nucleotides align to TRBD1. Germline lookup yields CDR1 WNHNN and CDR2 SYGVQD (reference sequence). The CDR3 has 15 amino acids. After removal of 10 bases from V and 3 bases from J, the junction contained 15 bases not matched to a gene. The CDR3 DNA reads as TGCGCCACCGGTAACAAGGCAGGGGGTATCTACGAGCAGTACTTC. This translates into CATGNKAGGIYEQYF.

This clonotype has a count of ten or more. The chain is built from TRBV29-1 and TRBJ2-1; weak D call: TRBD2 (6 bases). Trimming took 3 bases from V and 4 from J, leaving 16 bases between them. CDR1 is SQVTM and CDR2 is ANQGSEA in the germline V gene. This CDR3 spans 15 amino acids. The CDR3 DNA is TGCAGCGTTGACCGGTCGGGGGTTGGGTACAATGAGCAGTTCTTC. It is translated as CSVDRSGVGYNEQFF.

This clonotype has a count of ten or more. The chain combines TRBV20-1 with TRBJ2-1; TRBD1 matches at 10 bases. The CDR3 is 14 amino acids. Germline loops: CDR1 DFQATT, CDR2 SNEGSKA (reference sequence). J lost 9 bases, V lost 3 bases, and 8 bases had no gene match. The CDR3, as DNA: TGCAGTGCTAGGCAGACAGGGGGCGGGAGTGAGCAGTTCTTC. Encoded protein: CSARQTGGGSEQFF.

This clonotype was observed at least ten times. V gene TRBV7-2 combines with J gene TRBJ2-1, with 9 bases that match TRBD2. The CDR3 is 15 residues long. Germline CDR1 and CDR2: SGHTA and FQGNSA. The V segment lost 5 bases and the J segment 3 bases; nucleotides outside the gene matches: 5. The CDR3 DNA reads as TGTGCCAGCAGCCCGACTAGCGGACACTACAATGAGCAGTTCTTC. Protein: CASSPTSGHYNEQFF.

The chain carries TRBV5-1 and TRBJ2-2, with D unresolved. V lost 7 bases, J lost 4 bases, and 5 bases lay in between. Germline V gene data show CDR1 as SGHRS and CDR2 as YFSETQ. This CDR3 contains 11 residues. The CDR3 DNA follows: TGCGCCAGCGGCGGCACCGGGGAGCTGTTTTTT. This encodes CASGGTGELFF.

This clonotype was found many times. The CDR3 coding sequence is TGTGCCAGCATTAGACTAGCGGGAGGATCCTACGAGCAGTACTTC. Its translation: CASIRLAGGSYEQYF. J is TRBJ2-7 and V is TRBV6-2 or TRBV6-3, with 13 bases aligning to TRBD2. V was clipped by 7 bases and J by 1 base; unmatched bases: 4. The V gene's germline CDR1 is MNHEY and CDR2 SVGEGT. This CDR3 has 15 residues.

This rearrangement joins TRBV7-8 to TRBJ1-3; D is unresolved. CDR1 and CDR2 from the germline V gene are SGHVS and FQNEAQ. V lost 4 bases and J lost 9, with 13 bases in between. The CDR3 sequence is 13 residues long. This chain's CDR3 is CASSYREGFTIYF. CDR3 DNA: TGTGCCAGCAGCTACCGGGAAGGGTTCACCATATATTTT. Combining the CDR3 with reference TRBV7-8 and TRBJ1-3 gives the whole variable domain GAGVSQSPRYKVAKRGQDVALRCDPISGHVSLFWYQQALGQGPEFLTYFQNEAQLDKSGLPSDRFFAERPEGSVSTLKIQRTQQEDSAVYLCASSYREGFTIYFGEGSWLTVV.

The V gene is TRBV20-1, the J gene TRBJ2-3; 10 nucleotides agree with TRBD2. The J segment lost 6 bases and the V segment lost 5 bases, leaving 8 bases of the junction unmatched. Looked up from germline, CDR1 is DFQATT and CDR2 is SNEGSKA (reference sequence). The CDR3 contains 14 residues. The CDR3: CSAGGLADVDTQYF. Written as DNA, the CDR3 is TGCAGTGCTGGAGGACTAGCGGATGTGGATACGCAGTATTTT.

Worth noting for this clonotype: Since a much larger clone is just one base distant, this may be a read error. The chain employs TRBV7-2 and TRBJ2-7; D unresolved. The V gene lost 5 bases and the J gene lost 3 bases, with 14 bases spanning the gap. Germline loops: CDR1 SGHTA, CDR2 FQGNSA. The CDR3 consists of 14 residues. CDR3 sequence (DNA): TGTGCCAGCAGCCTCGGCTCCATACACTACGAGCAGTACTTC. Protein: CASSLGSIHYEQYF.

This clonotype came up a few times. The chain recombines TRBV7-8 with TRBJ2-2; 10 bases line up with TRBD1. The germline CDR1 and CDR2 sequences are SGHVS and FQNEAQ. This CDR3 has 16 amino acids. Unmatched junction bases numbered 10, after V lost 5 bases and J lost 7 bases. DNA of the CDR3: TGTGCCAGCAGCCAGTGGGACAGGGGAATTCACGGGGAGCTGTTTTTT. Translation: CASSQWDRGIHGELFF.

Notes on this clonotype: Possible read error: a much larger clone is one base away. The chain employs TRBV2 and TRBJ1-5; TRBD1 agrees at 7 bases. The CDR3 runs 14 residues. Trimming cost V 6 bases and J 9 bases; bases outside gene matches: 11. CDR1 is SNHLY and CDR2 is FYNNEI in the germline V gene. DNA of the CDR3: TGTGCCAGCAGCCAGGACAGGTGGCAACCGCCCCAGCATTTT. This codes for CASSQDRWQPPQHF.

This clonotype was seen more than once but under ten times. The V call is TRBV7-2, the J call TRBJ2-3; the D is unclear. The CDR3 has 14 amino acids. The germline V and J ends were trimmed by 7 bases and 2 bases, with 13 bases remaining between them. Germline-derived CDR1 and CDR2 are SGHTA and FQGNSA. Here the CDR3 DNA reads TGTGCCAGCACCCGACTGGGAAACACAGATACGCAGTATTTT. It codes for CASTRLGNTDTQYF.